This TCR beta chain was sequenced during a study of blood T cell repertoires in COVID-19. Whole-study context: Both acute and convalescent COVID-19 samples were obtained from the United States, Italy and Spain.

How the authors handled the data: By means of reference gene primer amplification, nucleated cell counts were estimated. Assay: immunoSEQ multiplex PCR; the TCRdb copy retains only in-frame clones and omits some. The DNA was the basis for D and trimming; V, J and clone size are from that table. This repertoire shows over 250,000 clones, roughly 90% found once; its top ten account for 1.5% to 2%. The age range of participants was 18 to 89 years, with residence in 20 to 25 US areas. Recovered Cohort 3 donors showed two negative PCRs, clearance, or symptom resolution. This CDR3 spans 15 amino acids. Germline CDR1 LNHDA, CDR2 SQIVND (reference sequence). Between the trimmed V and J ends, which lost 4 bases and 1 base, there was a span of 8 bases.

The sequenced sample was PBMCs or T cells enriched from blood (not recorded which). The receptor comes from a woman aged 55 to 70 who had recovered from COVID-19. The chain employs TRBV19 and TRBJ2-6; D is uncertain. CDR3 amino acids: CASSTPGSGANVLTF. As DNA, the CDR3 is TGTGCCAGTAGTACTCCGGGTTCTGGGGCCAACGTCCTGACTTTC.